Below, 12 T cell receptor beta chains from the same sample are listed, as sequenced in a study of shared clonotypes between healthy human individuals. The data were produced by immunoSEQ multiplex PCR, yet TCRdb's version contains in-frame clones alone and is incomplete. This sample has approximately 2.3 million clones, with over 85% found just once. The material sequenced was naive CD4+ T cells from PBMCs. The subset denotes: CD45RA+ positively selected. The receptor source for this set is a man aged 18 to 35 in good health. Some clones in this sample may be carry-over from other donors' samples.

The chain carries TRBV10-3 and TRBJ2-3, with 9 nucleotides matching TRBD1. The CDR3 covers 16 residues. V shed 2 bases and J 4 bases; nucleotides not matched to a gene: 7. Germline-derived CDR1 and CDR2 are ENHRY and SYGVKD. As DNA, the CDR3 is TGTGCCATCAGTGAGCAGGGACAGGGTAATCCAGATACGCAGTATTTT. Encoded protein: CAISEQGQGNPDTQYF.

The rearrangement links TRBV9 to TRBJ2-5; D is uncertain. Trimming took off 0 bases at V and 4 bases at J, with 10 bases between the two ends. Germline V gene sequence: CDR1 SGDLS, CDR2 YYNGEE. CDR3 length: 14 amino acids. The CDR3 DNA sequence: TGTGCCAGCAGCGTAGGAGGCAGAACAGAGACCCAGTACTTC. The encoded protein is CASSVGGRTETQYF. The whole variable domain, remainder taken from reference TRBV9 and TRBJ2-5, is DSGVTQTPKHLITATGQRVTLRCSPRSGDLSVYWYQQSLDQGLQFLIQYYNGEERAKGNILERFSAQQFPDLHSELNLSSLELGDSALYFCASSVGGRTETQYFGPGTRLLVL.

The genes are TRBV6-4 and TRBJ2-2, with TRBD2 matching over 9 bases. Germline lookup yields CDR1 MRHNA and CDR2 SNTAGT. V lost 5 bases, J lost 4 bases, and 5 bases stayed unmatched. This CDR3 has 15 residues. This chain's CDR3 is CASSPAGGFTGELFF. CDR3 nucleotide sequence: TGTGCCAGCAGTCCGGCGGGAGGGTTCACCGGGGAGCTGTTTTTT.

The V call is TRBV30, the J call TRBJ2-2, with no clear D. V dropped 2 bases and J dropped 5 bases, with 6 bases sitting between them. The CDR3 spans 12 residues. Germline V gives CDR1 GTSNPN, CDR2 SVGIG (reference sequence). The CDR3 DNA reads as TGTGCCTGGAGTTCGAGGACCGGGGAGCTGTTTTTT. It translates to CAWSSRTGELFF.

This chain links TRBV5-1 with TRBJ2-5, with D unresolved. CDR3 length: 15 amino acids. The germline CDR1 and CDR2 sequences are SGHRS and YFSETQ. The V end was cut by 0 bases, the J end by 3 bases, with 12 bases between. In DNA form, the CDR3 reads TGCGCCAGCAGCTTGGCCGGCAGCCACGAAGAGACCCAGTACTTC. Amino acids: CASSLAGSHEETQYF.

The rearrangement links TRBV5-4 to TRBJ2-2; 9 bases fit TRBD2. CDR1 SGHNT and CDR2 YYREEE come from the germline V gene (reference sequence). The V and J ends lost 2 bases and 3 bases, in that order; junction bases with no gene match: 5. This CDR3 has 16 residues. CDR3 amino acids: CASSFGGRADTGELFF. The CDR3 nucleotides are TGTGCCAGCAGCTTTGGCGGGAGGGCCGACACCGGGGAGCTGTTTTTT.

About this clone: A much larger clone lies a single base off, so this may be a read error. The same CDR3 also results from other DNA sequences found in this sample. This chain links TRBV5-1 with TRBJ2-5; 7 bases are a match to TRBD1. The CDR3 runs to 14 residues. Germline trimming cut 0 bases from V and 1 base from J; bases unmatched to any gene: 0. CDR1 and CDR2 from the germline V gene are SGHRS and YFSETQ. CDR3 protein: CASSLGQGQETQYF. The CDR3 DNA reads TGCGCCAGCAGCTTGGGACAGGGCCAAGAGACCCAGTACTTC. Full variable domain (outside the CDR3, taken from reference TRBV5-1 and TRBJ2-5): KAGVTQTPRYLIKTRGQQVTLSCSPISGHRSVSWYQQTPGQGLQFLFEYFSETQRNKGNFPGRFSGRQFSNSRSEMNVSTLELGDSALYLCASSLGQGQETQYFGPGTRLLVL.

The table lists this clone with a count of one. At one boundary the junction diverges from the germline segment, which might be a read error. The rearrangement links TRBV7-2 to TRBJ2-1, with unresolved D. The CDR3 has 15 amino acids. Germline V gene sequence: CDR1 SGHTA, CDR2 FQGNSA. The chain's CDR3 is CAGSSRMGTYNEQFF. The CDR3 DNA reads as TGTGCCGGCAGTTCCCGGATGGGGACCTACAATGAGCAGTTCTTC.

This chain connects TRBV15 to TRBJ2-3, with 9 positions matching TRBD2. Unmatched junction bases numbered 13, after V lost 3 bases and J lost 6 bases. The V gene's germline CDR1 is LNHNV and CDR2 YYDKDF (reference sequence). This CDR3 has 17 residues. CDR3 amino acids: CATSSSFLSGSRDTQYF. In DNA form, the CDR3 reads TGTGCCACCAGCAGCTCTTTTCTTAGCGGGAGCAGGGATACGCAGTATTTT.

This clone was seen just once. Other nucleotide sequences from this sample produce the same CDR3. V gene TRBV6-1 combines with J gene TRBJ1-1; perhaps TRBD1 as D (6 bases). This CDR3 contains 15 residues. Trimming stripped 2 bases from V and 0 bases from J, with 10 bases between. Per the germline V gene, CDR1 is MNHNS and CDR2 is SASEGT. Here the CDR3 reads CASSEFGGMNTEAFF. DNA of the CDR3: TGTGCCAGCAGTGAATTTGGGGGCATGAACACTGAAGCTTTCTTT.

Points on this clone: At one end, the junction sequence differs from germline, possibly due to a read error. CDR3 loop: CASREGQPGSGNTIYF. CDR3 bases: TGTGCCAGCAGAGAAGGACAGCCAGGCTCTGGAAACACCATATATTTT. V is TRBV6-1 and J is TRBJ1-3; D is possibly TRBD1 (6 bases). Germline CDR1 is MNHNS and CDR2 is SASEGT. The CDR3 spans 16 residues.

The chain is built from TRBV13 and TRBJ2-7, with TRBD1 identical over 9 bases. After removal of 7 bases from V and 4 bases from J, the junction contained 20 bases not matched to a gene. The germline V gene encodes CDR1 PRHDT and CDR2 FYEKMQ (reference sequence). The CDR3 extends over 18 amino acids. The CDR3 loop is CASTNTQPVGQGMYEQYF. The CDR3 DNA sequence: TGTGCCAGCACCAATACCCAGCCGGTTGGACAGGGGATGTACGAGCAGTACTTC.